This is a list of T cell receptor beta chains from one sample in a study of T-cell memory formation after mild COVID-19. TCRdb re-called the 5' RACE reads with MiXCR, one entry per CDR3 protein. The table has a few hundred thousand distinct CDR3 sequences, approximately 9% seen once; the top ten hold roughly a fifth. The sequenced material came from PBMCs or a T cell subset sorted from them (not recorded which). These receptors were taken from a man aged 18 to 30 who had mild COVID-19 (a few samples of this study predate the infection). Cell type and time point are not known. Both conserved end residues are part of each CDR3. Fields, in order: J gene, V gene, D gene, clone size, CDR3 protein, CDR3 DNA. A D gene is named only where the DNA matches it firmly. Expanded clones are given a class, and other clones once, few, many or no size at all.

>TRBJ2-1|TRBV5-1|TRBD1|many
CASSRSGQGYYNEQFF
TGCGCCAGCAGCCGATCGGGACAGGGGTATTACAATGAGCAGTTCTTC
>TRBJ1-4|TRBV20-1|.|.
CSANGMGEKLFF
TGCAGTGCTAACGGGATGGGTGAAAAACTGTTTTTT
>TRBJ2-1|TRBV4-3|TRBD2|few
CASSQNWASGGEQFF
TGCGCCAGCAGCCAAAACTGGGCTAGCGGGGGTGAGCAGTTCTTC
>TRBJ1-1|TRBV19|.|few
CASSIDGLPGSTEAFF
TGTGCCAGTAGTATTGATGGTCTCCCTGGGTCGACTGAAGCTTTCTTT
>TRBJ2-5|TRBV6-1|TRBD2|.
CASSENLAGQETQYF
TGTGCCAGCAGTGAGAACCTAGCGGGCCAAGAGACCCAGTACTTC
>TRBJ2-2|TRBV6-5|TRBD1|many
CASRLPDRDTGELFF
TGTGCCAGCAGACTCCCGGACAGGGACACCGGGGAGCTGTTTTTT
>TRBJ1-1|TRBV5-1|.|few
CASSFSRSQGLYTEAFF
TGCGCCAGCAGCTTTTCCCGGTCCCAGGGGTTGTACACTGAAGCTTTCTTT
>TRBJ2-5|TRBV12-3/TRBV12-4|TRBD2|many
CASSLLAEETQYF
TGTGCCAGCAGTTTACTAGCGGAAGAGACCCAGTACTTC
>TRBJ1-5|TRBV12-3/TRBV12-4|.|.
CASSQLSNQPQHF
TGTGCCAGCTCACAGCTTAGCAATCAGCCCCAGCATTTT
>TRBJ2-3|TRBV20-1|.|.
CSARDRADTQYF
TGCAGTGCTAGAGATAGGGCAGATACGCAGTATTTT